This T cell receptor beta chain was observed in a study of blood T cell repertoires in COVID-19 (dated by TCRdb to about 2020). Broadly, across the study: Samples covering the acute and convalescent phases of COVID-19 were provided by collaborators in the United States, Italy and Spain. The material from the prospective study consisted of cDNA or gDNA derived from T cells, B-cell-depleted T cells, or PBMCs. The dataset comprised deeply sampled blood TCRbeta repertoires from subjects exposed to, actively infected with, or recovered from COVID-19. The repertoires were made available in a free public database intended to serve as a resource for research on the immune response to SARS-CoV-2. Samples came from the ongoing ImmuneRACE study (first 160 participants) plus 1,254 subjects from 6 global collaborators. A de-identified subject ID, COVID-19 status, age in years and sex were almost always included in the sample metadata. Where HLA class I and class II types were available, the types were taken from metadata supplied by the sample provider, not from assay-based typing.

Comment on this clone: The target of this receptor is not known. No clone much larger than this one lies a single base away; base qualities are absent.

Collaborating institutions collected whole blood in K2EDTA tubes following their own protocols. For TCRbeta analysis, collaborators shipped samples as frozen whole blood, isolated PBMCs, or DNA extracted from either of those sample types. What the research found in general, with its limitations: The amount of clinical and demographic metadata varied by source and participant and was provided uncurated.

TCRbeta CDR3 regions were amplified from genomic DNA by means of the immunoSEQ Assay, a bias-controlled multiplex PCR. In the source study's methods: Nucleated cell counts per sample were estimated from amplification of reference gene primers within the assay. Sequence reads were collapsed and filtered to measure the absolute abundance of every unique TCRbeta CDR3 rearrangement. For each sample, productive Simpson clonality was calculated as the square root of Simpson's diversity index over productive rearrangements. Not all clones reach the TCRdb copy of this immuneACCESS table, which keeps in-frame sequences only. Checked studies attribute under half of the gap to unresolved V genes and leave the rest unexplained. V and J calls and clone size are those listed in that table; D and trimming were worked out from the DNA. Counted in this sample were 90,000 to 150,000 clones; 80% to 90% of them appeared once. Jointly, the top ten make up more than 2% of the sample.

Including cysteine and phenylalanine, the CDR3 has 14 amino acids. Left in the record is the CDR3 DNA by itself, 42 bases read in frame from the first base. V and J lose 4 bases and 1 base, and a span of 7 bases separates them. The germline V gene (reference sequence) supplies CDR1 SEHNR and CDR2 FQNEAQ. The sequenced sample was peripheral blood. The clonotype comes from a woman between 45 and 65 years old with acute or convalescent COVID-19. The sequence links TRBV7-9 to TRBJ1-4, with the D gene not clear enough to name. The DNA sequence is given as TGTGCCAGCAGCTGGTCCGGAACTAATGAAAAACTGTTTTTT. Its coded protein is CASSWSGTNEKLFF.